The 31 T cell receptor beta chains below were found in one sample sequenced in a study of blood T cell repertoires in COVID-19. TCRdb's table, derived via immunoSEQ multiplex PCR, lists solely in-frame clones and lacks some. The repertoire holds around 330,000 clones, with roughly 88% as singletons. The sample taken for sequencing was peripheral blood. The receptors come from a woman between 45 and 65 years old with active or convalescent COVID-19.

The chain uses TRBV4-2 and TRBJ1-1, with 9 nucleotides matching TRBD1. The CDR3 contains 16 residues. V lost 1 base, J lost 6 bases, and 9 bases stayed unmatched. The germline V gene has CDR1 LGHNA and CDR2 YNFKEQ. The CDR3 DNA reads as TGTGCCAGCAGCCAAGTCTCGACAGGGGGAAACTCTGAAGCTTTCTTT. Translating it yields CASSQVSTGGNSEAFF.

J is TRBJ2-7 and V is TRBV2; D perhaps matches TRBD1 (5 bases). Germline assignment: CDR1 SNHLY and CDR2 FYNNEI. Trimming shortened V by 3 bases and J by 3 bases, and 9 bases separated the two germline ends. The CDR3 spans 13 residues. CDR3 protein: CASSDRTSYEQYF. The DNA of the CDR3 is TGTGCCAGCAGTGACAGGACAAGCTACGAGCAGTACTTC.

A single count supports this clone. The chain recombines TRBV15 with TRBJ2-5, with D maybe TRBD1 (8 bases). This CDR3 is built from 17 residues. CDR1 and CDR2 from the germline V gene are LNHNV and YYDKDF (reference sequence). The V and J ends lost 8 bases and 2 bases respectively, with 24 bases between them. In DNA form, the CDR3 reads TGTGCCACCGTCGCAGGGGGCCGCGGGAGAAAACAAGAGACCCAGTACTTC. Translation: CATVAGGRGRKQETQYF.

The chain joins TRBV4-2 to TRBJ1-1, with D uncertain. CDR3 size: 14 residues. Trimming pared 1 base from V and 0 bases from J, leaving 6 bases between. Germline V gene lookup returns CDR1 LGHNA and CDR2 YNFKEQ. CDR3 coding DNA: TGTGCCAGCAGCCAAGCGGAGCTGAACACTGAAGCTTTCTTT. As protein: CASSQAELNTEAFF.

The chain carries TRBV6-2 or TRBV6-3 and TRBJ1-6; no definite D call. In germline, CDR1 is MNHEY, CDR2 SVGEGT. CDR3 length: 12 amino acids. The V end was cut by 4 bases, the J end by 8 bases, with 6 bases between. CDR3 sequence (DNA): TGTGCCAGCAGTTCCCGGGATTCACCCCTCCACTTT. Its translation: CASSSRDSPLHF.

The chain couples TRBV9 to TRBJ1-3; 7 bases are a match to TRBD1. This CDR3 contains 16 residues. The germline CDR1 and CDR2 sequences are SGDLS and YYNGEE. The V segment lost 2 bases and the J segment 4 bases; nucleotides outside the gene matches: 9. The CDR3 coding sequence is TGTGCCAGCAGCGTCGACAGGGAGGTTCCCGGAAACACCATATATTTT. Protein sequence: CASSVDREVPGNTIYF.

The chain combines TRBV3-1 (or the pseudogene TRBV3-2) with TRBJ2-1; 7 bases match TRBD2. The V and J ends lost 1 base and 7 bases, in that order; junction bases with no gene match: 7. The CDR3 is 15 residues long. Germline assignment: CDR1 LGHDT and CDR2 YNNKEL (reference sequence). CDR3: CASSQVKYGGNEQFF. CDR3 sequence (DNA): TGTGCCAGCAGCCAAGTGAAGTACGGGGGGAATGAGCAGTTCTTC.

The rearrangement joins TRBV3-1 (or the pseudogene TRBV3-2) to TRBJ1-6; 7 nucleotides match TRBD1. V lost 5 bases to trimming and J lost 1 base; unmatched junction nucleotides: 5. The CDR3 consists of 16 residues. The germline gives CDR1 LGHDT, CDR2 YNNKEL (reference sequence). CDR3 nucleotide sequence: TGTGCCAGCAGCTTATGGGACAGATCCTATAATTCACCCCTCCACTTT. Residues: CASSLWDRSYNSPLHF.

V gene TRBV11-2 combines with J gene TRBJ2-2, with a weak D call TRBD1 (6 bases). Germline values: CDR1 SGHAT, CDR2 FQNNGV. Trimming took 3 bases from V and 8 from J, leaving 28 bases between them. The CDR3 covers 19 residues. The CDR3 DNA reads TGTGCCAGCAGCTTGCTTTCCGATATCAGACAGGCAATCCCGGGGGAGCTGTTTTTT. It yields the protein CASSLLSDIRQAIPGELFF.

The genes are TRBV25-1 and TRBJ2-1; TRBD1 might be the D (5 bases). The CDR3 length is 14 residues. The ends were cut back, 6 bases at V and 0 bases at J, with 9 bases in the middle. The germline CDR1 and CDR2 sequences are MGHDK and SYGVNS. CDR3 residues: CASRTGSSYNEQFF. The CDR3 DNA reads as TGTGCCAGCAGAACAGGCAGCTCCTACAATGAGCAGTTCTTC.

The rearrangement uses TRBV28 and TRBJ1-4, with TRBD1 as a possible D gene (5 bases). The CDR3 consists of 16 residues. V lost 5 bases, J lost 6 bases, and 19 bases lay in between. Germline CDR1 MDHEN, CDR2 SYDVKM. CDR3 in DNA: TGTGCCAGCAGTCCTACCAGACAGCCCTTAGATGAAAAACTGTTTTTT. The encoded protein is CASSPTRQPLDEKLFF.

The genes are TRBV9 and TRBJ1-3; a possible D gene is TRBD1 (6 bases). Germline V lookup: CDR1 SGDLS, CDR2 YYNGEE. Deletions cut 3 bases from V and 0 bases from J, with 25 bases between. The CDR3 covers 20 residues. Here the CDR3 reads CASSEKSGTGWEYSGNTIYF. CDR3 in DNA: TGTGCCAGCAGCGAAAAGTCAGGTACAGGGTGGGAATACTCTGGAAACACCATATATTTT.

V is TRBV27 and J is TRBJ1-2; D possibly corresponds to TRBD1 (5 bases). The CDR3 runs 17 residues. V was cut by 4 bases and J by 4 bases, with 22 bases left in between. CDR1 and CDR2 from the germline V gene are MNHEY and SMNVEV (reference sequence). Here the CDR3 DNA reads TGTGCCAGCAGTTCCTGGGGGGGTCGGGGGAAAGGCTATGGCTACACCTTC. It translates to CASSSWGGRGKGYGYTF.

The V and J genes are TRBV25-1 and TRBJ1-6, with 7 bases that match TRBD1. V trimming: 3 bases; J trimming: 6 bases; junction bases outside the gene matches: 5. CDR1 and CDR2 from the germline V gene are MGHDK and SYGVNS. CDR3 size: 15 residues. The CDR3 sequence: CASSDPGTVNSPLHF. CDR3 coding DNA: TGTGCCAGCAGTGACCCCGGGACAGTTAATTCACCCCTCCACTTT.

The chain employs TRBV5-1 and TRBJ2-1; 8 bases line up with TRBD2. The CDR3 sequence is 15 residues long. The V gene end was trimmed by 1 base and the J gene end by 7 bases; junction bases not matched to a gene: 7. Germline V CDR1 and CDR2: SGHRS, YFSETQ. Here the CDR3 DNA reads TGCGCCAGCAGCTTGTTCCAGCGGGAGTTAAATGAGCAGTTCTTC. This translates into CASSLFQRELNEQFF.

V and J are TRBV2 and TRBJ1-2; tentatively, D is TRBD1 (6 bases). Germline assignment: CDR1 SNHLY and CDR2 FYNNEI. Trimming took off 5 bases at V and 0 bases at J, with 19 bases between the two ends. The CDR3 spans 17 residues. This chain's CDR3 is CASSSILDRAANYGYTF. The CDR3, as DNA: TGTGCCAGCAGTTCTATATTGGACAGAGCTGCTAACTATGGCTACACCTTC. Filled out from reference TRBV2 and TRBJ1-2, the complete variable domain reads EPEVTQTPSHQVTQMGQEVILRCVPISNHLYFYWYRQILGQKVEFLVSFYNNEISEKSEIFDDQFSVERPDGSNFTLKIRSTKLEDSAMYFCASSSILDRAANYGYTFGSGTRLTVV.

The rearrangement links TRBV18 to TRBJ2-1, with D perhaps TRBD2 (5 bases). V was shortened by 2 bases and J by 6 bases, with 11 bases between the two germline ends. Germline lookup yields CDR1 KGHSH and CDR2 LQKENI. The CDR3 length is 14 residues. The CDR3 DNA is TGTGCCAGCTCACCAACCGCGCGGGCCAATGAGCAGTTCTTC. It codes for CASSPTARANEQFF.

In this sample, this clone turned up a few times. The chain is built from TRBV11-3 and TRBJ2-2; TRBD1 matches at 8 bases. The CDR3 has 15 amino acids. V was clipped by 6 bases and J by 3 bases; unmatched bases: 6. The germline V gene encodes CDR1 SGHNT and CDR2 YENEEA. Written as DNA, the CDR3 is TGTGCCAGCAGACCAGGGGGCGAAGACACCGGGGAGCTGTTTTTT. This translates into CASRPGGEDTGELFF.

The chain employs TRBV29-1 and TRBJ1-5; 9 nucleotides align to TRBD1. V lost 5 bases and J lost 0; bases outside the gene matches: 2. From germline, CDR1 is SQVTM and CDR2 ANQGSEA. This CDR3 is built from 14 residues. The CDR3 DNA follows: TGCAGCGTTACGACAGGGGGTAGCAATCAGCCCCAGCATTTT. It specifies CSVTTGGSNQPQHF.

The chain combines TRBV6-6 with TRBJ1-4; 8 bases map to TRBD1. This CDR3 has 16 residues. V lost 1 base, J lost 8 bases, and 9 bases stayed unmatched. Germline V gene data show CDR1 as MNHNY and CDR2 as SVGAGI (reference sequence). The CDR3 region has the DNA TGTGCCAGCAGTTACTTCAGGGAACAGGGGGTCGAAAAACTGTTTTTT. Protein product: CASSYFREQGVEKLFF.

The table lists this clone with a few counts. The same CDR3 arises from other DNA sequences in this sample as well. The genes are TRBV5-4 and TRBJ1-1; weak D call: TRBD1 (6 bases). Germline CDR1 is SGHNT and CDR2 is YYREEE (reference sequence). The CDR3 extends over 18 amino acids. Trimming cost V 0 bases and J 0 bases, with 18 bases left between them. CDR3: CASSLDLQGPLMNTEAFF. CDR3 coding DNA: TGTGCCAGCAGCTTGGACTTACAGGGCCCACTAATGAACACTGAAGCTTTCTTT.

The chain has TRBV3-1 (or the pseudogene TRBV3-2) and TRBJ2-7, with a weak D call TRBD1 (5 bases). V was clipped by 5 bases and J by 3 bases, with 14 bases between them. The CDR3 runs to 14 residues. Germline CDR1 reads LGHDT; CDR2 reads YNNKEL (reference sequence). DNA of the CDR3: TGTGCCAGCAGCTTACAGGCTAGTCTCTACGAGCAGTACTTC. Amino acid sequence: CASSLQASLYEQYF.

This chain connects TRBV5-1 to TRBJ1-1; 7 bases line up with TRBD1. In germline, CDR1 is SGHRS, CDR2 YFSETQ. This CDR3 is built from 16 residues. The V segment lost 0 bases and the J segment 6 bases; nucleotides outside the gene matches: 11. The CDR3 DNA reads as TGCGCCAGCAGCTTGGTCCCGAGACAGGGACGATCTGAAGCTTTCTTT. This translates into CASSLVPRQGRSEAFF.

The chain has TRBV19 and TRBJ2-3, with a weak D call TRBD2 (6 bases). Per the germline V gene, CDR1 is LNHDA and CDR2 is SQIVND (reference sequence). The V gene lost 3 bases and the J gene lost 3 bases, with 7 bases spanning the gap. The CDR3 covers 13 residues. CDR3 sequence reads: CASSMEGTDTQYF. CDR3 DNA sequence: TGTGCCAGTAGTATGGAGGGGACAGATACGCAGTATTTT.

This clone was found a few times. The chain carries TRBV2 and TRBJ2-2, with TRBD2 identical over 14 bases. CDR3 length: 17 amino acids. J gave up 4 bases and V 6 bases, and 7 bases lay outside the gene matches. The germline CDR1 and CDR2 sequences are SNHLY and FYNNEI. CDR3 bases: TGTGCCAGCAGCCGACTAGCGGGAGGGAGGAGCACCGGGGAGCTGTTTTTT. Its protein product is CASSRLAGGRSTGELFF.

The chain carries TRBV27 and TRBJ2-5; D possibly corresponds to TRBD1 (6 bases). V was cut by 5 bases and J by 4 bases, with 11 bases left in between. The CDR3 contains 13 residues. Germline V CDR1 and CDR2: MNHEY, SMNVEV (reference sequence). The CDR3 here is CASSHRARETQYF. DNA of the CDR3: TGTGCCAGCAGTCACAGGGCCCGAGAGACCCAGTACTTC.

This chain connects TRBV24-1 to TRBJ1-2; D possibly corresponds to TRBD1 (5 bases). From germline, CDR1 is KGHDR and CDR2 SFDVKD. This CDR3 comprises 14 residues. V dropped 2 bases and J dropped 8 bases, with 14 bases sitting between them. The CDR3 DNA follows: TGTGCCACCAGTGATTCTGGCAGGGATGGAGGCTACACCTTC. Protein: CATSDSGRDGGYTF.

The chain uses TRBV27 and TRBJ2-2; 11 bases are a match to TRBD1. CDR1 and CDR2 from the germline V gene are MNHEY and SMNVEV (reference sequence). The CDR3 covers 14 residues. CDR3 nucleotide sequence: TGTTCTGGACAGGGGGCGAAGAACACCGGGGAGCTGTTTTTT. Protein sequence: CSGQGAKNTGELFF.

The CDR3 here is CAWSGRGGSAAFF. CDR3 DNA sequence: TGTGCCTGGAGTGGCAGGGGCGGGTCGGCAGCTTTCTTT. The chain recombines TRBV30 with TRBJ1-1, with a possible D match to TRBD1 (6 bases). CDR1 and CDR2 (germline): GTSNPN, SVGIG (reference sequence). This CDR3 spans 13 amino acids. V gave up 1 base and J gave up 10 bases, with 16 bases separating them.

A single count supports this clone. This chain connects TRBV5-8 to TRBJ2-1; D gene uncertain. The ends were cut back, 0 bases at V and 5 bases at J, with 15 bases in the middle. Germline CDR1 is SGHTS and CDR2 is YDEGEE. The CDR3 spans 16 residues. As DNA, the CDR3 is TGTGCCAGCAGCTTGGTTATGACTCGTACGCACAATGAGCAGTTCTTC. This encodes CASSLVMTRTHNEQFF. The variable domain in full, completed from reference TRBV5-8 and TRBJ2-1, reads EAGVTQSPTHLIKTRGQQATLRCSPISGHTSVYWYQQALGLGLQFLLWYDEGEERNRGNFPPRFSGRQFPNYSSELNVNALELEDSALYLCASSLVMTRTHNEQFFGPGTRLTVL.

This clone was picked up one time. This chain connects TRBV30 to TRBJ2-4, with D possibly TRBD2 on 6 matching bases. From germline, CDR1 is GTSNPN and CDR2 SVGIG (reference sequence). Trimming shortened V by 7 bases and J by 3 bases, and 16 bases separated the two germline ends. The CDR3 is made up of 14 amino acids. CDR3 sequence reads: CASGSAAGKNIQYF. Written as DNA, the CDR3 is TGTGCCTCCGGTTCAGCAGCGGGCAAAAACATTCAGTACTTC.